This is a list of T cell receptor beta chains from one sample in a study of T cell responses to AZD1222 COVID-19 vaccine. Profiling relied on immunoSEQ multiplex PCR, and the TCRdb table lists in-frame clones only, not all of them. The sample lists 160,000 or so clones; 88% were seen once. The sample in question was peripheral blood, obtained 28 days after the second AZD1222 dose. The receptors here all came from an adult who received the AZD1222 COVID-19 vaccine. The CDR3 runs from the conserved cysteine through the conserved F or W. D genes are given only for firm matches.

CDR3 protein | CDR3 DNA | J gene | V gene | D gene
CASSSGQWGNQPQHF | TGTGCCAGCAGCTCCGGACAGTGGGGCAATCAGCCCCAGCATTTT | TRBJ1-5 | TRBV28 | NA
CASISSQGNFAYNEQFF | TGTGCCAGCATCAGCAGCCAGGGGAATTTTGCCTACAATGAGCAGTTCTTC | TRBJ2-1 | TRBV3-1/TRBV3-2 | NA
CASSGGQQETQYF | TGCGCCAGCAGCGGGGGACAGCAAGAGACCCAGTACTTC | TRBJ2-5 | TRBV5-1 | TRBD1
CATSRGGASYNEQFF | TGTGCCACCAGCAGGGGCGGGGCTTCCTACAATGAGCAGTTCTTC | TRBJ2-1 | TRBV15 | NA
CASSLRYEGVAAFF | TGTGCCAGCAGCTTACGATATGAGGGGGTGGCAGCTTTCTTT | TRBJ1-1 | TRBV7-2 | NA
CASSFTGLGSYEQYF | TGTGCCAGCAGCTTTACGGGTCTTGGCTCCTACGAGCAGTACTTC | TRBJ2-7 | TRBV5-4 | NA
CASSLLTTEAFF | TGTGCCAGCAGCTTATTAACCACTGAAGCTTTCTTT | TRBJ1-1 | TRBV7-9 | NA
CASSTRDRDNEQFF | TGTGCCAGTAGTACCCGGGACAGAGACAATGAGCAGTTCTTC | TRBJ2-1 | TRBV19 | TRBD1
CASSLASGNTIYF | TGTGCTAGCAGCTTAGCCTCTGGAAACACCATATATTTT | TRBJ1-3 | TRBV7-7 | NA
CASAGSLSGAPLHF | TGTGCCAGCGCGGGCAGTCTCTCCGGGGCACCCCTCCACTTT | TRBJ1-6 | TRBV6-5 | NA
CASSPDSRQPQHF | TGTGCCAGCTCACCGGATAGCAGACAGCCCCAGCATTTT | TRBJ1-5 | TRBV18 | NA